This is a list of T cell receptor beta chains from one sample in a study of cytomegalovirus exposure and HLA in healthy donors. The data were produced by immunoSEQ multiplex PCR, yet TCRdb's version contains in-frame clones alone and is incomplete. The sample shows 40,000 or so clones, approximately 90% of them seen only once. The sample taken for sequencing was PBMCs. The receptors here all came from a woman in her forties in good health and CMV-seropositive. Each CDR3 is given with its conserved first and last residue. Fields, in order: CDR3 DNA, CDR3 protein, D gene, J gene, V gene, clone size. The D gene is left open where the match is weak. Not every row has a clone size; where given, it reads once, few, many or a size class.

CDR3nt: TGTGCCACCAGCACTCTGGCTTACGGGACAACTGGAAACACCATATATTTT
CDR3aa: CATSTLAYGTTGNTIYF
d_gene: .
j_gene: TRBJ1-3
v_gene: TRBV15
abundance: .

CDR3nt: TGTGCCAGCAGTCCGGGCGGGACCTCCTACGAGCAGTACTTC
CDR3aa: CASSPGGTSYEQYF
d_gene: .
j_gene: TRBJ2-7
v_gene: TRBV28
abundance: .

CDR3nt: TGTGCCTCCGGCGTTGGACTAGCCTCAGGAGAGACCCAGTACTTC
CDR3aa: CASGVGLASGETQYF
d_gene: TRBD2
j_gene: TRBJ2-5
v_gene: TRBV15
abundance: .

CDR3nt: TGTGCCAGCAGCCAAGGCTCGCCGGACACGAAATTTATCAACTATGGCTACACCTTC
CDR3aa: CASSQGSPDTKFINYGYTF
d_gene: .
j_gene: TRBJ1-2
v_gene: TRBV14
abundance: .

CDR3nt: TGTGCCAGCGGACAGGACTATAGCAATCAGCCCCAGCATTTT
CDR3aa: CASGQDYSNQPQHF
d_gene: TRBD1
j_gene: TRBJ1-5
v_gene: TRBV10-3
abundance: .

CDR3nt: TGTGCCAGCAGCCAAGACTATGTTAGCAATCCACTCTATGGCTACACCTTC
CDR3aa: CASSQDYVSNPLYGYTF
d_gene: .
j_gene: TRBJ1-2
v_gene: TRBV4-2
abundance: once

CDR3nt: TGTGCCTGGAGTCTAGCGGGGGGGCCGGGGACCCAGTACTTC
CDR3aa: CAWSLAGGPGTQYF
d_gene: TRBD2
j_gene: TRBJ2-5
v_gene: TRBV30
abundance: once

CDR3nt: TGCGCCAGCAGTGAGTCGGGCAGGGGTGGTCAGCCCCAGCATTTT
CDR3aa: CASSESGRGGQPQHF
d_gene: .
j_gene: TRBJ1-5
v_gene: TRBV10-1
abundance: .

CDR3nt: TGTGCTAGTGGCTATCAAAACACCGGGGAGCTGTTTTTT
CDR3aa: CASGYQNTGELFF
d_gene: .
j_gene: TRBJ2-2
v_gene: TRBV12-5
abundance: .

CDR3nt: TGTGCCAGTAGTAGACTAGCGGGGAACAATGAGCAGTTCTTC
CDR3aa: CASSRLAGNNEQFF
d_gene: TRBD2
j_gene: TRBJ2-1
v_gene: TRBV19
abundance: .

CDR3nt: TGTGCCAGCAGCACCCCCCGGACAGCCGGGGCGTTAGGCCCCTACGAGCAGTACTTC
CDR3aa: CASSTPRTAGALGPYEQYF
d_gene: .
j_gene: TRBJ2-7
v_gene: TRBV28
abundance: once

CDR3nt: TGTGCCTGGGAGCGACCTAGCGGGGGCGGAGAGACCCAGTACTTC
CDR3aa: CAWERPSGGGETQYF
d_gene: TRBD2
j_gene: TRBJ2-5
v_gene: TRBV30
abundance: .

CDR3nt: TGTGCCAGCAGCTCCGGGACAGGGGGTTACTACGAGCAGTACTTC
CDR3aa: CASSSGTGGYYEQYF
d_gene: TRBD1
j_gene: TRBJ2-7
v_gene: TRBV7-2
abundance: .

CDR3nt: TGTGCCAGCAGAACGGAAATCGGACAGGGCCAGCATTTT
CDR3aa: CASRTEIGQGQHF
d_gene: TRBD1
j_gene: TRBJ1-5
v_gene: TRBV28
abundance: few

CDR3nt: TGTGCCAGCAGTGAGGTCAGTTACGAGCAGTACTTC
CDR3aa: CASSEVSYEQYF
d_gene: .
j_gene: TRBJ2-7
v_gene: TRBV6-1
abundance: .

CDR3nt: TGTGCCAGCAGCCAAAGAGACAGACCAAACACTGAAGCTTTCTTT
CDR3aa: CASSQRDRPNTEAFF
d_gene: .
j_gene: TRBJ1-1
v_gene: TRBV14
abundance: .

CDR3nt: TGTGCCAGCAGTGACCCCGCGGAGACAGGGAACGAGGATGATGAGCAGTTCTTC
CDR3aa: CASSDPAETGNEDDEQFF
d_gene: TRBD1
j_gene: TRBJ2-1
v_gene: TRBV2
abundance: .

CDR3nt: TGTGCCAGCAGCTTGGCTGCATACGAGCAGTACTTC
CDR3aa: CASSLAAYEQYF
d_gene: .
j_gene: TRBJ2-7
v_gene: TRBV5-6
abundance: .

CDR3nt: TGCGCCAGCAGCTTTCGATACATTAGACAGTCCTACGAGCAGTACTTC
CDR3aa: CASSFRYIRQSYEQYF
d_gene: .
j_gene: TRBJ2-7
v_gene: TRBV5-1
abundance: .

CDR3nt: TGTGCCAGCAGTGAAGTTCGGGGATACGGGGAGCTGTTTTTT
CDR3aa: CASSEVRGYGELFF
d_gene: .
j_gene: TRBJ2-2
v_gene: TRBV6-5
abundance: .

CDR3nt: TGTGCCAGTACTAGCGGGACGAACGGGGAGCTGTTTTTT
CDR3aa: CASTSGTNGELFF
d_gene: TRBD2
j_gene: TRBJ2-2
v_gene: TRBV19
abundance: .

CDR3nt: TGTGCCAGCGGACAGGTTTACAATGAGCAGTTCTTC
CDR3aa: CASGQVYNEQFF
d_gene: TRBD1
j_gene: TRBJ2-1
v_gene: TRBV2
abundance: .

CDR3nt: TGTGCCAGCAGCGTAGCTGCGGGCCTCCTAGAGGAGCAGTACTTC
CDR3aa: CASSVAAGLLEEQYF
d_gene: .
j_gene: TRBJ2-7
v_gene: TRBV9
abundance: .

CDR3nt: TGTGCCAGCTCACTGACTCCGTCCCTTTCCGGGGAGACCCAGTACTTC
CDR3aa: CASSLTPSLSGETQYF
d_gene: .
j_gene: TRBJ2-5
v_gene: TRBV18
abundance: .

CDR3nt: TGTGCCAGCAGCTCCGGGACTAGCGATAATGAGCAGTTCTTC
CDR3aa: CASSSGTSDNEQFF
d_gene: TRBD2
j_gene: TRBJ2-1
v_gene: TRBV13
abundance: .

CDR3nt: TGTGCCAGCAGCCAAGACGGGACAGGGGGGGAGACCCAGTACTTC
CDR3aa: CASSQDGTGGETQYF
d_gene: TRBD1
j_gene: TRBJ2-5
v_gene: TRBV4-2
abundance: .

CDR3nt: TGTGCCAGCAGCACTGGGCGTAGTGGGCCCCAGCATTTT
CDR3aa: CASSTGRSGPQHF
d_gene: .
j_gene: TRBJ1-5
v_gene: TRBV11-2
abundance: .

CDR3nt: TGTTCCAGCAGACTGATCGAAACGGGCTCTGGAAACACCATATATTTT
CDR3aa: CSSRLIETGSGNTIYF
d_gene: .
j_gene: TRBJ1-3
v_gene: TRBV7-9
abundance: .

CDR3nt: TGTGCCAGCAGCGAGGGACAGGGAGGGGATAGCAATCAGCCCCAGCATTTT
CDR3aa: CASSEGQGGDSNQPQHF
d_gene: TRBD1
j_gene: TRBJ1-5
v_gene: TRBV5-8
abundance: .

CDR3nt: TGTGCCAGTAGTATCGCTAGCGGACTCACAGATACGCAGTATTTT
CDR3aa: CASSIASGLTDTQYF
d_gene: TRBD2
j_gene: TRBJ2-3
v_gene: TRBV19
abundance: .

CDR3nt: TGTGCCAGCAGTCCTAGCGGGGGCTCGGGTGAGCAGTTCTTC
CDR3aa: CASSPSGGSGEQFF
d_gene: TRBD2
j_gene: TRBJ2-1
v_gene: TRBV27
abundance: .

CDR3nt: TGTGCCAGTCGCTCGGGGTTAAGCAATGAGCAGTTCTTC
CDR3aa: CASRSGLSNEQFF
d_gene: .
j_gene: TRBJ2-1
v_gene: TRBV19
abundance: .

CDR3nt: TGCGCCAGCAGTGACACGGGAGGGGGACGTTCCTACGAGCAGTACTTC
CDR3aa: CASSDTGGGRSYEQYF
d_gene: TRBD2
j_gene: TRBJ2-7
v_gene: TRBV10-2
abundance: .

CDR3nt: TGTGCCAGCAGCCACCAGACAGGGGAGTCGTACTTC
CDR3aa: CASSHQTGESYF
d_gene: TRBD1
j_gene: TRBJ2-7
v_gene: TRBV16
abundance: .

CDR3nt: TGTGCCAGCAGCCCGGGGGGATCCTACAATGAGCAGTTCTTC
CDR3aa: CASSPGGSYNEQFF
d_gene: TRBD2
j_gene: TRBJ2-1
v_gene: TRBV28
abundance: .

CDR3nt: TGCAGCGCTCAGGGAGGTTCCTACGAGCAGTACTTC
CDR3aa: CSAQGGSYEQYF
d_gene: .
j_gene: TRBJ2-7
v_gene: TRBV29-1
abundance: .

CDR3nt: TGTGCCAGCAGTCAGGGACAGGGAGTTTCTGGGGCCAACGTCCTGACTTTC
CDR3aa: CASSQGQGVSGANVLTF
d_gene: TRBD1
j_gene: TRBJ2-6
v_gene: TRBV27
abundance: .

CDR3nt: TGTGCCAGCAGCCCGAGGGGGACAGACCCTGGAAACACCATATATTTT
CDR3aa: CASSPRGTDPGNTIYF
d_gene: TRBD1
j_gene: TRBJ1-3
v_gene: TRBV9
abundance: .

CDR3nt: TGCGCCAGCAGCTTGGTGCGTGGGGAGCTGTTTTTT
CDR3aa: CASSLVRGELFF
d_gene: .
j_gene: TRBJ2-2
v_gene: TRBV5-1
abundance: .

CDR3nt: TGTGCCAGCAGCTTAAACACAGTATCCTACGAGCAGTACTTC
CDR3aa: CASSLNTVSYEQYF
d_gene: .
j_gene: TRBJ2-7
v_gene: TRBV5-4
abundance: .

CDR3nt: TGTGCCAGCAGCCATGCCTCGGGTGGGAGTGGCGGGACCTACGAGCAGTACTTC
CDR3aa: CASSHASGGSGGTYEQYF
d_gene: .
j_gene: TRBJ2-7
v_gene: TRBV4-2
abundance: .

CDR3nt: TGTGCCAGCAGTCCTCGAGTAAATTCACCCCTCCACTTT
CDR3aa: CASSPRVNSPLHF
d_gene: .
j_gene: TRBJ1-6
v_gene: TRBV6-4
abundance: .

CDR3nt: TGTGCCTGGAGTGCGGGTGGAGGAAACACTGAAGCTTTCTTT
CDR3aa: CAWSAGGGNTEAFF
d_gene: .
j_gene: TRBJ1-1
v_gene: TRBV30
abundance: once

CDR3nt: TGTGCCAGCAGTCGCGTCTCCTACGAGCAGTACTTC
CDR3aa: CASSRVSYEQYF
d_gene: .
j_gene: TRBJ2-7
v_gene: TRBV2
abundance: .

CDR3nt: TGTGCCAGCAGTCCCCATCGACAGGGTGGCTACGAGCAGTACTTC
CDR3aa: CASSPHRQGGYEQYF
d_gene: TRBD1
j_gene: TRBJ2-7
v_gene: TRBV27
abundance: .

CDR3nt: TGTGCCAGTAGTCGACAGATAGCGAACACCGGGGAGCTGTTTTTT
CDR3aa: CASSRQIANTGELFF
d_gene: .
j_gene: TRBJ2-2
v_gene: TRBV19
abundance: .

CDR3nt: TGTGCCAGTGGGCCTCCGCAGGGGCGGTATGGCTACACCTTC
CDR3aa: CASGPPQGRYGYTF
d_gene: .
j_gene: TRBJ1-2
v_gene: TRBV19
abundance: .

CDR3nt: TGTGCCAGCAGCTTACGGCGCGTGCGAGGGGAGGTGGGGACTGAAGCTTTCTTT
CDR3aa: CASSLRRVRGEVGTEAFF
d_gene: .
j_gene: TRBJ1-1
v_gene: TRBV7-9
abundance: .